This T cell receptor (beta chain) was obtained from a study of cytomegalovirus exposure and HLA in healthy donors. The study ran its PCR with 60 Vbeta and 13 Jbeta primers. Repertoires were generated with immunoSEQ multiplex PCR, while TCRdb's copy carries only in-frame clones and drops some. The data show approximately 150,000 clones, with about 83% seen just once and more than 0.7% held by the top ten. This sequence was found in a woman younger than 45 in good health and CMV-seronegative. Sequencing was done on a sample of PBMCs.

The CDR3 region has the DNA TGTGCCAGCAGCGTAGCAGGGAATTCACCCCTCCACTTT. Translated, it gives CASSVAGNSPLHF. The chain carries TRBV9 and TRBJ1-6; D may be TRBD1 (5 bases). Germline V CDR1 and CDR2: SGDLS, YYNGEE. V gave up 0 bases and J gave up 7 bases, with 5 bases separating them. This CDR3 is 13 amino acids long.